The TCR beta chain under discussion was sequenced for a study of T cells in Graves' hyperthyroidism and ophthalmopathy. Study-level information: Initial diagnosis, before any treatment, was when peripheral blood was collected.

Template material for amplifying TCR beta CDR3 regions consisted of RNA transcripts. When the TCR CDR3 underwent first-round RT-PCR, the HTBI primer set was used. TCRdb independently ran MiXCR on the multiplex PCR reads; one entry per CDR3 protein. Here the sample spans approximately 740,000 distinct CDR3 sequences, around 15% being singletons. This CDR3 is built from 13 residues. Germline-derived CDR1 and CDR2 are MNHNS and SASEGT. V lost 7 bases to trimming and J lost 3 bases; unmatched junction nucleotides: 2. Graves' hyperthyroidism qualified as stable when ophthalmopathy did not progress within 18 months. Diagnosis relied on clinical symptoms, serum thyroxine and TRAb, thyroid ultrasound and orbital computed tomography. This clonotype came up many times.

The sequence was collected from a woman in her late teens or twenties with Graves' hyperthyroidism. The gene calls are TRBV6-1 and TRBJ2-1; 8 bases are a match to TRBD2. The sequencing input was blood. The CDR3 protein is CASKGTSYNEQFF. CDR3 in DNA: TGTGCCAGCAAGGGGACTAGCTACAATGAGCAGTTCTTC.